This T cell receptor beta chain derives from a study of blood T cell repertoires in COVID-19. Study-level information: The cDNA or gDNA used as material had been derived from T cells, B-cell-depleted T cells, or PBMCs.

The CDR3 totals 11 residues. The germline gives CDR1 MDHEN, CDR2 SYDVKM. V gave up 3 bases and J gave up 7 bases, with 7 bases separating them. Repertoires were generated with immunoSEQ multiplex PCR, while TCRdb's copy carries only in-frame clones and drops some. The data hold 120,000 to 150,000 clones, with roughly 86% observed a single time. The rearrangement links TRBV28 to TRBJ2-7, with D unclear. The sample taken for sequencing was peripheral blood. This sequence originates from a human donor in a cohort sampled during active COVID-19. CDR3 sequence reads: CASSLGREQYF. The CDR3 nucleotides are TGTGCCAGCAGTTTGGGCCGGGAGCAGTACTTC.